The 4 T cell receptor beta chains below were found in one sample sequenced in a study of shared clonotypes between healthy human individuals (dated by TCRdb to the early 2020s). The library was produced with the immunoSEQ multiplex PCR assay. Imported from immuneACCESS, the table was reduced by TCRdb to in-frame sequences with V and J called. These copies leave out some clones; in studies compared against another copy, an unresolved V gene accounts for under half, and the cause of the remainder is not known. In all, the sample holds some 2 million clones, and about 95% of those were seen once. More than 0.1% of the sample goes to the ten largest clones. Source material: naive CD4+ T cells sorted from blood. The cell subset or site label for this specimen denotes: CD45RA+ positively selected. These receptors all come from a man between 18 and 35 years old in good health.

This chain links TRBV19 with TRBJ1-5; maybe TRBD1 (6 bases). CDR3 length equals 16 residues. The germline V and J ends were trimmed by 1 base and 4 bases, with 14 bases remaining between them. Germline lookup yields CDR1 LNHDA and CDR2 SQIVND (reference sequence). The CDR3 spells CASSIGGPVDNQPQHF. The CDR3 region has the DNA TGTGCCAGTAGTATAGGGGGGCCAGTAGATAATCAGCCCCAGCATTTT.

V and J are TRBV6-6 and TRBJ1-4; D call uncertain. The V gene's germline CDR1 is MNHNY and CDR2 SVGAGI (reference sequence). The CDR3 consists of 12 residues. V dropped 10 bases and J dropped 10 bases, with 16 bases sitting between them. CDR3 region: CATRGEGSKLFF. The CDR3 region has the DNA TGTGCCACCCGCGGGGAGGGATCAAAACTGTTTTTT.

V is TRBV30 and J is TRBJ1-6; D may be TRBD1 (5 bases). The germline V gene has CDR1 GTSNPN and CDR2 SVGIG (reference sequence). Trimming took off 0 bases at V and 14 bases at J, with 8 bases between the two ends. This CDR3 region has 11 residues. The CDR3 DNA reads as TGTGCCTGGAGTGTACCGGGGGCCCTCCACTTT. It translates to CAWSVPGALHF.

V usage is TRBV19 and J usage is TRBJ2-1; 8 bases match TRBD1. Germline lookup yields CDR1 LNHDA and CDR2 SQIVND (reference sequence). V shed 6 bases and J 0 bases; nucleotides not matched to a gene: 4. There are 15 residues in the CDR3. The CDR3 DNA is TGTGCCAGTAGCGACAGGGGACGCTCCTACAATGAGCAGTTCTTC. Amino acids: CASSDRGRSYNEQFF.